The T cell receptor beta chain described here comes from a study of blood T cells in healthy people across ages. General study points: Roughly linearly, TCR beta diversity per million T cells fell as age increased. Long-lived donors had more naive CD4+ cells and higher diversity than aged donors. Without sorted subsets, naive and antigen-experienced compartments could not be conclusively compared.

Then a second PCR, running roughly 7 to 11 cycles, was carried out with a sample-barcoded 5' primer and a J-beta primer mix. Sequencing yielded, for each sample, at least 2.5 million paired-end reads carrying CDR3. MiXCR, applied by TCRdb to the 5' RACE reads, yields one record per CDR3 protein. The data contain 1.8 million or so distinct CDR3 sequences, about 39% of them singletons. There are many counts of this clonotype. Its specificity is unknown. The germline V gene has CDR1 ENHRY and CDR2 SYGVKD. The CDR3 has 12 amino acids. The V gene lost 3 bases and the J gene lost 5 bases, with 5 bases spanning the gap.

The sequenced sample consisted of blood. The chain joins TRBV10-3 to TRBJ1-5; D is uncertain. The receptor's source is a human donor in good health. CDR3 in amino acids: CAISEGDQPQHF. As DNA, the CDR3 is TGTGCCATCAGTGAAGGCGATCAGCCCCAGCATTTT.